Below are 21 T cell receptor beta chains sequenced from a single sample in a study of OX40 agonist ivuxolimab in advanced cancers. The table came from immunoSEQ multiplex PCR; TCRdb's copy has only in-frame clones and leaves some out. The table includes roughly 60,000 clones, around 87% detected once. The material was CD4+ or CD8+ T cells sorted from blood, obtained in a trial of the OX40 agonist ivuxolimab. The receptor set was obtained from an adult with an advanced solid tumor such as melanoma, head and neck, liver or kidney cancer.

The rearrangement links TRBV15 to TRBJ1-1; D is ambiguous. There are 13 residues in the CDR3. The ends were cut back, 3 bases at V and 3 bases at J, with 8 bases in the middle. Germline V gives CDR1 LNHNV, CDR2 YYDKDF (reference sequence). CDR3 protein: CATSSIRDTEAFF. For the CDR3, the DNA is TGTGCCACCAGCAGCATTAGGGACACTGAAGCTTTCTTT. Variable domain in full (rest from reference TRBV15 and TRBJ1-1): DAMVIQNPRYQVTQFGKPVTLSCSQTLNHNVMYWYQQKSSQAPKLLFHYYDKDFNNEADTPDNFQSRRPNTSFCFLDIRSPGLGDTAMYLCATSSIRDTEAFFGQGTRLTVV.

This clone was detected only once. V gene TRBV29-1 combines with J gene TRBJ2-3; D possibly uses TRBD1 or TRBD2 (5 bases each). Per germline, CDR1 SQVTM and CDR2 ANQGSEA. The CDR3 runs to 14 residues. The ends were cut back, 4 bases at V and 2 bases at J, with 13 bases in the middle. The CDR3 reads CSVAWDPTTDTQYF. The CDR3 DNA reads TGCAGCGTTGCCTGGGACCCTACCACAGATACGCAGTATTTT.

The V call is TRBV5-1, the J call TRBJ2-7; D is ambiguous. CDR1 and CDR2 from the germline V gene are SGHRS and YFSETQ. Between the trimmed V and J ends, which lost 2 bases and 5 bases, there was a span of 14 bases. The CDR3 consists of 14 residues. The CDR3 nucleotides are TGCGCCAGCAGCTTTGGTTCTGGCCAGGACGAGCAGTACTTC. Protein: CASSFGSGQDEQYF.

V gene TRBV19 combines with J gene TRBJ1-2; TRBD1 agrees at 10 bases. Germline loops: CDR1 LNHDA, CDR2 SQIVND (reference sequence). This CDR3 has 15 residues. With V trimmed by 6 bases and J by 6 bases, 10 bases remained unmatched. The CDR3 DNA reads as TGTGCCAGTAGCAGCCTCCCCGGGACAGGGGATGGCTACACCTTC. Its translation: CASSSLPGTGDGYTF.

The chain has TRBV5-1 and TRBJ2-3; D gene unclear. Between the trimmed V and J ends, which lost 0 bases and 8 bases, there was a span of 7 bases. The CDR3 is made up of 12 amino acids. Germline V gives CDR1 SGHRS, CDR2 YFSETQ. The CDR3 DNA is TGCGCCAGCAGCTTGGAGGGATCTACGCAGTATTTT. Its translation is CASSLEGSTQYF.

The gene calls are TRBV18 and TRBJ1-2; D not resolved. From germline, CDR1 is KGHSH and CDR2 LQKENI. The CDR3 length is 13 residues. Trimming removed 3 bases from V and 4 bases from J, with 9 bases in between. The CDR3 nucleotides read TGTGCCAGCTCACCTCGGGGTGGCTATGGCTACACCTTC. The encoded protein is CASSPRGGYGYTF.

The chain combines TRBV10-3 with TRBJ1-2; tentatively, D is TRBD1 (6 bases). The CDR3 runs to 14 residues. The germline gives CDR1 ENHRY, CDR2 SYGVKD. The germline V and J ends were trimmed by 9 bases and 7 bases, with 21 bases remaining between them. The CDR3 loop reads CAMGRTVTEGGYTF. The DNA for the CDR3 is TGTGCCATGGGGAGGACAGTCACGGAGGGTGGCTACACCTTC.

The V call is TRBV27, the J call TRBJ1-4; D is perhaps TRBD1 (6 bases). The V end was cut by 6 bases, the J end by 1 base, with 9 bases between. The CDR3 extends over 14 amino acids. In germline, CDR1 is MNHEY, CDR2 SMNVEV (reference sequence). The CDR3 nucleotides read TGTGCCAGCAGGCTGACAGGAACTAATGAAAAACTGTTTTTT. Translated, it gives CASRLTGTNEKLFF.

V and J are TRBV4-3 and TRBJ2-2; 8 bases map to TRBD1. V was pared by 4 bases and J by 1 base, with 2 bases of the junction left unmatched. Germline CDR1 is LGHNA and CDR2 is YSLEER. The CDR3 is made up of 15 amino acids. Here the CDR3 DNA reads TGCGCCAGCAGCCCGGGACAGGTGAACACCGGGGAGCTGTTTTTT. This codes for CASSPGQVNTGELFF.

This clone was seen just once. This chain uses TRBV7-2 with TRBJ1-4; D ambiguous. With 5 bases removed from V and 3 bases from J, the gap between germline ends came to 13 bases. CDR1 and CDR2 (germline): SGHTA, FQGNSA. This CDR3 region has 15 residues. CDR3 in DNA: TGTGCCAGCAGCCCAAGCCGTGCTGCTAATGAAAAACTGTTTTTT. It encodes CASSPSRAANEKLFF.

The CDR3 spells CASSRGQDGYSGELFF. The CDR3 nucleotides are TGTGCCAGCAGCCGCGGACAGGATGGTTATTCCGGGGAGCTGTTTTTT. The J gene is TRBJ2-2, the V gene TRBV11-3, with 7 bases aligning to TRBD1. CDR3 length: 16 amino acids. The trim removed 5 bases at V and 6 bases at J, leaving 12 bases unmatched. Per germline, CDR1 SGHNT and CDR2 YENEEA. Combining the CDR3 with reference TRBV11-3 and TRBJ2-2 gives the whole variable domain EAGVVQSPRYKIIEKKQPVAFWCNPISGHNTLYWYLQNLGQGPELLIRYENEEAVDDSQLPKDRFSAERLKGVDSTLKIQPAELGDSAVYLCASSRGQDGYSGELFFGEGSRLTVL.

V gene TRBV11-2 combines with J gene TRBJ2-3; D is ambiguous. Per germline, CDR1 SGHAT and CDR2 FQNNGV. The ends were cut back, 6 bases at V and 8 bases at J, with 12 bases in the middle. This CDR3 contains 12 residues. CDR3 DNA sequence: TGTGCCAGCAGTCCCGGTGGTGCTACGCAGTATTTT. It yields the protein CASSPGGATQYF.

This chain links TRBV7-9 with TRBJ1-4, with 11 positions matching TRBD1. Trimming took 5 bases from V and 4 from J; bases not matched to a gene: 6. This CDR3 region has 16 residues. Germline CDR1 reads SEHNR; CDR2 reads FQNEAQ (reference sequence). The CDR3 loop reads CASSLGQGAVNEKLFF. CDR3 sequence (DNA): TGTGCCAGCAGCCTCGGACAGGGGGCGGTTAATGAAAAACTGTTTTTT.

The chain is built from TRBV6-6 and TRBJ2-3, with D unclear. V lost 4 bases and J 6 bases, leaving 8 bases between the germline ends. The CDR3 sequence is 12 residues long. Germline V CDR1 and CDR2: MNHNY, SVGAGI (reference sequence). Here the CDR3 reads CASSSILDTQYF. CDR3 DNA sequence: TGTGCCAGCAGTTCCATATTGGATACGCAGTATTTT.

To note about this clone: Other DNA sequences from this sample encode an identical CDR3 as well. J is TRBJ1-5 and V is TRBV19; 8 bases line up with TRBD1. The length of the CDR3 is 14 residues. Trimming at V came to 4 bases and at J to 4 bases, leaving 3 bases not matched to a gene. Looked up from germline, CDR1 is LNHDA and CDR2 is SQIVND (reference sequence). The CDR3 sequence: CASSTTGGNQPQHF. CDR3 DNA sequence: TGTGCCAGTAGTACCACAGGGGGTAATCAGCCCCAGCATTTT.

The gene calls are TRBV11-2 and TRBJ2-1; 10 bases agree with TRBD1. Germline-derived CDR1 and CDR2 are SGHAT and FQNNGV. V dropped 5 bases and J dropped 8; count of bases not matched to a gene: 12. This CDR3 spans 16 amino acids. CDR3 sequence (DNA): TGTGCCAGCAGCCCCGGAAGGGACAGGGGACTCTATGAGCAGTTCTTC. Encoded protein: CASSPGRDRGLYEQFF.

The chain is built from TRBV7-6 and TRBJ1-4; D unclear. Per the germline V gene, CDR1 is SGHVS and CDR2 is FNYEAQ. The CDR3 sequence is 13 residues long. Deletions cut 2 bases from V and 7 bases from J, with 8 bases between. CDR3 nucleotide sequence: TGTGCCAGCAGCTTATCGTGGGGTGAAAAACTGTTTTTT. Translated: CASSLSWGEKLFF.

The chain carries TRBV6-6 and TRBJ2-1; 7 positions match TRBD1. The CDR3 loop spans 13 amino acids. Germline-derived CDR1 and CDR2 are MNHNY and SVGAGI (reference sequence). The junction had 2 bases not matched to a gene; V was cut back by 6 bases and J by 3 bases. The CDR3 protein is CASSRDSYNEQFF. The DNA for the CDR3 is TGTGCCAGCAGCCGGGACAGCTACAATGAGCAGTTCTTC.

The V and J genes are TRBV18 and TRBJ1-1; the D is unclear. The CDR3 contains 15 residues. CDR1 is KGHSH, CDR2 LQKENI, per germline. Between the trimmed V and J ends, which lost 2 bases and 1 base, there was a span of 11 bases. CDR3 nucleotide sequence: TGTGCCAGCTCACCAAAAACCGACCCGAACACTGAAGCTTTCTTT. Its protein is CASSPKTDPNTEAFF. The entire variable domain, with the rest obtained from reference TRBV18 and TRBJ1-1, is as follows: NAGVMQNPRHLVRRRGQEARLRCSPMKGHSHVYWYRQLPEEGLKFMVYLQKENIIDESGMPKERFSAEFPKEGPSILRIQQVVRGDSAAYFCASSPKTDPNTEAFFGQGTRLTVV.

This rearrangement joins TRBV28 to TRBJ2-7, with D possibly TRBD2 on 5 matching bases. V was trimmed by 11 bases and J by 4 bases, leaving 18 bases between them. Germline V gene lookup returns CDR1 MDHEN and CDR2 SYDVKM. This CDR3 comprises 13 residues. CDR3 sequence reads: CACTKRTPYEQYF. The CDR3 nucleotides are TGTGCCTGTACCAAGCGGACCCCTTACGAGCAGTACTTC.

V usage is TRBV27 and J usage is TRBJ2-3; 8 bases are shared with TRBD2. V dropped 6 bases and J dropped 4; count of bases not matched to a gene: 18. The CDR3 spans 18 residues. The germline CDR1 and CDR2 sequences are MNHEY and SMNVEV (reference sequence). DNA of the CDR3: TGTGCCAGCAGACCTGTCCGTGCCCTCGGGACTAGAGCAGATACGCAGTATTTT. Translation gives CASRPVRALGTRADTQYF.